This passage covers 23 T cell receptor beta chains from one sample sequenced in a study of shared clonotypes between healthy human individuals. Using immunoSEQ multiplex PCR, the repertoire was profiled, and TCRdb retains in-frame clones only, with some absent. The table lists approximately 1,500,000 clones, around 98% of them singletons. The sequenced sample was naive CD4+ T cells sorted from blood. As for subset: CD45RA+ positively selected. The receptors derive from a man aged 25-45 years in good health.

The J gene is TRBJ2-3, the V gene TRBV30; 8 nucleotides align to TRBD2. Trimming removed 0 bases from V and 0 bases from J; junction bases left unmatched: 2. Germline CDR1 GTSNPN, CDR2 SVGIG (reference sequence). The CDR3 is made up of 15 amino acids. The chain's CDR3 is CAWSVLAASTDTQYF. The CDR3 DNA reads TGTGCCTGGAGTGTACTAGCGGCTAGCACAGATACGCAGTATTTT.

This chain uses TRBV6-4 with TRBJ2-1; 12 bases are shared with TRBD2. The germline CDR1 and CDR2 sequences are MRHNA and SNTAGT. The length of the CDR3 is 19 residues. V shed 2 bases and J 0 bases; nucleotides not matched to a gene: 8. CDR3: CASSDPGTSGSSSYNEQFF. The CDR3 DNA sequence: TGTGCCAGCAGTGACCCCGGGACTAGCGGGTCGAGCTCCTACAATGAGCAGTTCTTC.

In its sample, this clone was seen once. CDR3 sequence reads: CASSRSSGIVTQYF. CDR3 coding DNA: TGCGCCAGCAGCCGGTCTAGCGGGATTGTTACGCAGTATTTT. J is TRBJ2-3 and V is TRBV4-3, with 9 bases lining up with TRBD2. CDR3 length equals 14 residues. V lost 4 bases, J lost 8 bases, and 7 bases stayed unmatched. CDR1 is LGHNA, CDR2 YSLEER, per germline.

The chain carries TRBV5-4 and TRBJ2-6, with D possibly called TRBD1 or TRBD2 (6 bases each). The CDR3 contains 17 residues. The V end lost 1 base, the J end lost 1 base, and 12 bases lay between the germline ends. The germline V gene encodes CDR1 SGHNT and CDR2 YYREEE (reference sequence). The CDR3 protein is CASSLLEGESGANVLTF. As DNA, the CDR3 is TGTGCCAGCAGCTTGCTGGAGGGGGAATCTGGGGCCAACGTCCTGACTTTC.

With regard to this clone: This sample also contains other DNA sequences that code for the same CDR3. In DNA, the CDR3 is TGTGCCAGCTCACCCGCAGGGGGGCAAGAGACCCAGTACTTC. It codes for CASSPAGGQETQYF. V gene TRBV18 combines with J gene TRBJ2-5; tentatively, D is TRBD1 (7 bases). CDR3 size: 14 residues. The germline V gene encodes CDR1 KGHSH and CDR2 LQKENI. V lost 3 bases and J lost 2, with 10 bases in between.

A note on this clone: Distinct nucleotide sequences in the sample also encode this CDR3. The chain carries TRBV28 and TRBJ2-5; D possibly matches TRBD1 or TRBD2 (6 bases each). From germline, CDR1 is MDHEN and CDR2 SYDVKM. V was cut by 5 bases and J by 5 bases, with 12 bases left in between. The CDR3 has 13 residues. This CDR3 is CASSPTGRETQYF. The CDR3 DNA sequence: TGTGCCAGCAGTCCCACAGGGAGGGAGACCCAGTACTTC.

The V and J genes are TRBV5-1 and TRBJ1-1; a possible D gene is TRBD1 (5 bases). The germline V gene encodes CDR1 SGHRS and CDR2 YFSETQ. CDR3 length: 15 amino acids. V was pared by 5 bases and J by 1 base, with 15 bases between. This CDR3 reads CASSMSPGTNTEAFF. The CDR3 coding sequence is TGCGCCAGCAGTATGAGTCCAGGGACGAACACTGAAGCTTTCTTT.

This chain links TRBV11-3 with TRBJ2-7; D is ambiguous. From germline, CDR1 is SGHNT and CDR2 YENEEA. The CDR3 runs to 13 residues. With 2 bases removed from V and 4 bases from J, the gap between germline ends came to 9 bases. The CDR3 coding sequence is TGTGCCAGCAGCTTAAAAGGTGGATACGAGCAGTACTTC. The encoded protein is CASSLKGGYEQYF.

The chain employs TRBV7-6 and TRBJ2-1, with 10 bases identical to TRBD2. The CDR3 consists of 15 residues. Germline V CDR1 and CDR2: SGHVS, FNYEAQ. After removal of 5 bases from V and 4 bases from J, the junction contained 5 bases not matched to a gene. For the CDR3, the DNA is TGTGCCAGCAGCATTAAGCGGGGGGGGTACAATGAGCAGTTCTTC. It encodes CASSIKRGGYNEQFF. Using reference TRBV7-6 and TRBJ2-1 for the parts outside the CDR3, the full variable domain is GAGVSQSPRYKVTKRGQDVALRCDPISGHVSLYWYRQALGQGPEFLTYFNYEAQQDKSGLPNDRFSAERPEGSISTLTIQRTEQRDSAMYRCASSIKRGGYNEQFFGPGTRLTVL.

The rearrangement joins TRBV19 to TRBJ1-2; 7 bases line up with TRBD1. The germline CDR1 and CDR2 sequences are LNHDA and SQIVND (reference sequence). The CDR3 runs to 15 residues. Germline trimming cut 7 bases from V and 4 bases from J; bases unmatched to any gene: 12. The CDR3 spells CASNEGRGNGYGYTF. The CDR3 DNA is TGTGCCAGTAACGAAGGCAGGGGGAATGGCTATGGCTACACCTTC. The full variable domain, its missing parts supplied by reference TRBV19 and TRBJ1-2, is DGGITQSPKYLFRKEGQNVTLSCEQNLNHDAMYWYRQDPGQGLRLIYYSQIVNDFQKGDIAEGYSVSREKKESFPLTVTSAQKNPTAFYLCASNEGRGNGYGYTFGSGTRLTVV.

The genes are TRBV19 and TRBJ2-3, with D possibly being TRBD2 (5 bases). The CDR3 has 16 residues. V was shortened by 3 bases and J by 5 bases, with 18 bases between the two germline ends. Germline CDR1 and CDR2: LNHDA and SQIVND (reference sequence). The CDR3 spells CASSIGVSAGGDTQYF. DNA of the CDR3: TGTGCCAGTAGTATCGGGGTGTCCGCGGGCGGAGATACGCAGTATTTT.

V and J are TRBV5-1 and TRBJ2-3; 13 positions match TRBD2. Germline values: CDR1 SGHRS, CDR2 YFSETQ. CDR3 length equals 16 residues. V gave up 5 bases and J gave up 2 bases; unmatched junction bases: 5. CDR3 amino acids: CASRRGLAGNTDTQYF. In DNA form, the CDR3 reads TGCGCCAGCAGAAGGGGACTAGCGGGGAACACAGATACGCAGTATTTT.

V and J are TRBV27 and TRBJ2-7, with D perhaps matching TRBD1 (5 bases). The CDR3 is made up of 14 amino acids. Trimming took 5 bases from V and 2 from J, leaving 13 bases between them. Germline V gene lookup returns CDR1 MNHEY and CDR2 SMNVEV (reference sequence). CDR3 DNA sequence: TGTGCCAGCAGTCTCCGGACAAGTACCTACGAGCAGTACTTC. Translated, it gives CASSLRTSTYEQYF.

The chain uses TRBV7-2 and TRBJ2-2; TRBD1 matches 7 bases. CDR1 SGHTA and CDR2 FQGNSA come from the germline V gene. The CDR3 spans 18 residues. Trimming took 5 bases from V and 4 from J; bases not matched to a gene: 16. The CDR3 nucleotides are TGTGCCAGCAGCCTCCCCTGGACAGGACGAAAGAGCACCGGGGAGCTGTTTTTT. It yields the protein CASSLPWTGRKSTGELFF.

The genes are TRBV14 and TRBJ2-3, with unresolved D. Trimming removed 4 bases at V and 3 bases at J, with 23 bases between. Germline CDR1 and CDR2: SGHDN and FVKESK. The CDR3 contains 18 residues. The CDR3 DNA reads TGTGCCAGCAGCCGGAATATCGGGCCTTTCAGTAGAACAGATACGCAGTATTTT. Translated: CASSRNIGPFSRTDTQYF.

The chain uses TRBV10-1 and TRBJ2-3, with unresolved D. This CDR3 spans 13 amino acids. CDR1 and CDR2 (germline): WNHNN, SYGVQD (reference sequence). The V end was cut by 2 bases, the J end by 1 base, with 4 bases between. As DNA, the CDR3 is TGCGCCAGCAGTGAGCACCGCACAGATACGCAGTATTTT. Protein sequence: CASSEHRTDTQYF.

V is TRBV7-9 and J is TRBJ2-7; D may be TRBD1 (6 bases). Germline V CDR1 and CDR2: SEHNR, FQNEAQ (reference sequence). This CDR3 is 15 amino acids long. The V and J ends lost 6 bases and 3 bases respectively, with 18 bases between them. CDR3 protein: CASSIQGPGIYEQYF. The CDR3 region has the DNA TGTGCCAGCAGTATACAGGGACCTGGGATCTACGAGCAGTACTTC.

The chain has TRBV14 and TRBJ2-5; D remains unclear. There are 15 residues in the CDR3. Trimming removed 0 bases at V and 1 base at J, with 9 bases between. Germline loops: CDR1 SGHDN, CDR2 FVKESK. In nucleotides, the CDR3 is TGTGCCAGCAGCCAAGACGGTCGGTTCCAAGAGACCCAGTACTTC. It is translated as CASSQDGRFQETQYF.

This chain uses TRBV2 with TRBJ1-5; D may be TRBD1 (6 bases). Germline V gene lookup returns CDR1 SNHLY and CDR2 FYNNEI. CDR3 length: 15 residues. V was trimmed by 6 bases and J by 2 bases, leaving 14 bases between them. The CDR3 protein is CASRRGARGNQPQHF. The CDR3 DNA reads TGTGCCAGCAGAAGGGGGGCGCGAGGCAATCAGCCCCAGCATTTT. The whole variable domain, remainder taken from reference TRBV2 and TRBJ1-5, is EPEVTQTPSHQVTQMGQEVILRCVPISNHLYFYWYRQILGQKVEFLVSFYNNEISEKSEIFDDQFSVERPDGSNFTLKIRSTKLEDSAMYFCASRRGARGNQPQHFGDGTRLSIL.

This chain uses TRBV5-1 with TRBJ2-3, with 7 bases lining up with TRBD1. The CDR3 contains 15 residues. CDR1 is SGHRS, CDR2 YFSETQ, per germline. After removal of 4 bases from V and 2 bases from J, the junction contained 7 bases not matched to a gene. CDR3 in DNA: TGCGCCAGCAGCCAACAGGGGATCCTCACAGATACGCAGTATTTT. It codes for CASSQQGILTDTQYF.

The gene calls are TRBV6-1 and TRBJ1-1, with TRBD1 matching over 8 bases. CDR1 is MNHNS, CDR2 SASEGT, per germline. The length of the CDR3 is 14 residues. The ends lost 7 bases at V and 3 bases at J; junction bases unmatched: 7. The CDR3 DNA reads as TGTGCCAGCAATAGCAGGGGGCTAGACACTGAAGCTTTCTTT. Translating gives CASNSRGLDTEAFF.

The V call is TRBV5-4, the J call TRBJ2-3; 12 bases match TRBD1. CDR1 is SGHNT, CDR2 YYREEE, per germline (reference sequence). V lost 4 bases, J lost 7 bases, and 13 bases stayed unmatched. The CDR3 sequence is 17 residues long. Written as DNA, the CDR3 is TGTGCCAGCAGCCCCGCAGCCGGGACAGGGGGCGCGAATACGCAGTATTTT. Protein: CASSPAAGTGGANTQYF.

The chain joins TRBV7-8 to TRBJ2-5, with D perhaps given as TRBD1 or TRBD2 (5 bases each). The CDR3 is 15 amino acids. Germline V gene lookup returns CDR1 SGHVS and CDR2 FQNEAQ. With 5 bases removed from V and 4 bases from J, the gap between germline ends came to 17 bases. CDR3 sequence: CASSGPGRSRETQYF. The CDR3 DNA is TGTGCCAGCAGCGGGCCGGGACGGAGCAGAGAGACCCAGTACTTC.